This entry lists 15 T cell receptor beta chains sequenced from one sample in a study of beta chain features in type 1 diabetes. Study-wide findings and caveats: TCRB CDR3s were moderately but significantly shorter in Type 1 diabetes patients in all four CD4+ subsets.

The isolated RNA, all of it, was reverse transcribed, so expressed TCRB transcripts were what got sequenced. This table comes from immunoSEQ multiplex PCR, and its TCRdb copy is limited to in-frame clones, with some not included. The sample contains about 47,000 clones, approximately 40% of which appear only once. No cognate antigen is known for these TCRs. The sequenced sample was stem cell memory CD4+ T cells from blood. The receptors were sampled from a man younger than 40 with type 1 diabetes.

V and J are TRBV5-6 and TRBJ2-1; 14 bases align to TRBD2. The V and J ends lost 4 bases and 5 bases, in that order; junction bases with no gene match: 5. The CDR3 spans 16 residues. Germline V lookup: CDR1 SGHDT, CDR2 YYEEEE. The CDR3 DNA reads TGTGCCAGCAGCGGACTAGCGGGAGGCCCAAACAATGAGCAGTTCTTC. Translation gives CASSGLAGGPNNEQFF. The full variable domain, with the rest looked up from reference TRBV5-6 and TRBJ2-1, is DAGVTQSPTHLIKTRGQQVTLRCSPKSGHDTVSWYQQALGQGPQFIFQYYEEEERQRGNFPDRFSGHQFPNYSSELNVNALLLGDSALYLCASSGLAGGPNNEQFFGPGTRLTVL.

The chain recombines TRBV9 with TRBJ2-5, with D possibly matching TRBD1 (6 bases). CDR3 length: 16 amino acids. Trimming left V 0 bases short and J 4 bases short, with 16 bases between. Germline CDR1 and CDR2: SGDLS and YYNGEE. The CDR3 DNA follows: TGTGCCAGCAGCGTAGTTCCAGGGGACGGTCTAGAGACCCAGTACTTC. The encoded protein is CASSVVPGDGLETQYF.

The chain joins TRBV28 to TRBJ2-1; 9 bases match TRBD1. The CDR3 is 13 amino acids. V dropped 10 bases and J dropped 12; count of bases not matched to a gene: 13. CDR1 MDHEN and CDR2 SYDVKM come from the germline V gene. The CDR3 bases are TGTGCCACCTCGGACAGGGGAATAAAGATGCAGTTCTTC. Protein: CATSDRGIKMQFF.

The chain combines TRBV18 with TRBJ2-7, with 10 nucleotides matching TRBD2. With V trimmed by 6 bases and J by 1 base, 9 bases remained unmatched. CDR1 KGHSH and CDR2 LQKENI come from the germline V gene. The CDR3 consists of 16 residues. The CDR3 sequence is CASSLTGTSVSYEQYF. The CDR3, as DNA: TGTGCCAGCTCCCTTACCGGGACTAGCGTATCCTACGAGCAGTACTTC.

The count of this clone is one. The V and J genes are TRBV2 and TRBJ2-2, with a possible D match to TRBD2 (5 bases). The CDR3 is made up of 13 amino acids. The V end lost 7 bases, the J end lost 9 bases, and 15 bases lay between the germline ends. Germline V gives CDR1 SNHLY, CDR2 FYNNEI. This chain's CDR3 is CASTLSRERELFF. CDR3 nucleotide sequence: TGTGCCAGCACTTTGAGTAGGGAGCGGGAGCTGTTTTTT.

This clone was detected only a few times. The V call is TRBV7-9, the J call TRBJ2-1; 7 positions match TRBD2. Trimming took 4 bases from V and 0 from J; bases not matched to a gene: 3. This CDR3 is built from 15 residues. Germline V lookup: CDR1 SEHNR, CDR2 FQNEAQ (reference sequence). The CDR3 DNA follows: TGTGCCAGCAGCTCACGCGGGAGCTCCTACAATGAGCAGTTCTTC. It codes for CASSSRGSSYNEQFF.

The CDR3: CASSLEQKLFF. Written as DNA, the CDR3 is TGCGCCAGCAGCTTGGAGCAAAAACTGTTTTTT. The V call is TRBV4-1, the J call TRBJ1-4; D not resolved. V lost 5 bases and J 9 bases, leaving 7 bases between the germline ends. The CDR3 runs to 11 residues. The germline gives CDR1 MGHRA, CDR2 YSYEKL.

This chain connects TRBV28 to TRBJ2-3; 8 bases are a match to TRBD1. Looked up from germline, CDR1 is MDHEN and CDR2 is SYDVKM. V was pared by 8 bases and J by 7 bases, with 14 bases of the junction left unmatched. The CDR3 loop spans 15 amino acids. The chain's CDR3 is CASSTFPGQAYTQYF. The DNA for the CDR3 is TGTGCCAGCTCCACTTTCCCGGGACAGGCTTATACGCAGTATTTT.

The V and J genes are TRBV15 and TRBJ2-5; D is possibly TRBD1 (6 bases). The CDR3 totals 14 residues. Deletions cut 6 bases from V and 1 base from J, with 12 bases between. Germline-derived CDR1 and CDR2 are LNHNV and YYDKDF (reference sequence). Written as DNA, the CDR3 is TGTGCCACCAGTAGGGACAAGTTCCAAGAGACCCAGTACTTC. Encoded protein: CATSRDKFQETQYF.

V usage is TRBV5-6 and J usage is TRBJ2-1; 9 bases line up with TRBD2. Germline-derived CDR1 and CDR2 are SGHDT and YYEEEE. This CDR3 is built from 17 residues. After removal of 2 bases from V and 8 bases from J, the junction contained 14 bases not matched to a gene. The CDR3 bases are TGTGCCAGCAGCTTTTTCGGGAATAGCGGGAGAAGGGATGAGCAGTTCTTC. Its protein product is CASSFFGNSGRRDEQFF.

The chain couples TRBV18 to TRBJ2-1; no clear D gene. Trimming stripped 8 bases from V and 0 bases from J, with 11 bases between. The germline V gene has CDR1 KGHSH and CDR2 LQKENI. The CDR3 is 14 amino acids. For the CDR3, the DNA is TGTGCCAGCCGCGAGGCCAGCTCCTACAATGAGCAGTTCTTC. Its translation is CASREASSYNEQFF.

This clone was detected only a few times. The V and J genes are TRBV29-1 and TRBJ2-3; D is uncertain. Deletions cut 4 bases from V and 5 bases from J, with 10 bases between. The germline CDR1 and CDR2 sequences are SQVTM and ANQGSEA. The CDR3 has 12 residues. Here the CDR3 reads CSVGPRVDTQYF. For the CDR3, the DNA is TGCAGCGTTGGCCCTCGAGTAGATACGCAGTATTTT.

This clone was found a few times. The V and J genes are TRBV5-4 and TRBJ2-2, with a tentative D call TRBD2 (5 bases). Trimming took 4 bases from V and 4 from J, leaving 17 bases between them. Germline V lookup: CDR1 SGHNT, CDR2 YYREEE (reference sequence). This CDR3 has 16 residues. CDR3 sequence (DNA): TGTGCCAGCAGCGCGGGTATGAGCGAGGGCACCGGGGAGCTGTTTTTT. It specifies CASSAGMSEGTGELFF.

The V and J genes are TRBV5-1 and TRBJ2-3, with 8 bases identical to TRBD1. This CDR3 region has 15 residues. The J segment lost 6 bases and the V segment lost 4 bases, leaving 10 bases of the junction unmatched. Per the germline V gene, CDR1 is SGHRS and CDR2 is YFSETQ. The CDR3 loop is CASSKGQARGDTQYF. The CDR3 nucleotides read TGCGCCAGCAGCAAGGGACAGGCACGGGGGGATACGCAGTATTTT. Based on the CDR3 plus reference TRBV5-1 and TRBJ2-3, the full variable domain is KAGVTQTPRYLIKTRGQQVTLSCSPISGHRSVSWYQQTPGQGLQFLFEYFSETQRNKGNFPGRFSGRQFSNSRSEMNVSTLELGDSALYLCASSKGQARGDTQYFGPGTRLTVL.

This rearrangement joins TRBV4-1 to TRBJ2-2; 7 bases fit TRBD2. J gave up 5 bases and V 1 base, and 4 bases lay outside the gene matches. Germline CDR1 is MGHRA and CDR2 is YSYEKL. This CDR3 spans 15 amino acids. DNA of the CDR3: TGCGCCAGCAGCCAAGGGACTAGGGAGACCGGGGAGCTGTTTTTT. Translating gives CASSQGTRETGELFF.